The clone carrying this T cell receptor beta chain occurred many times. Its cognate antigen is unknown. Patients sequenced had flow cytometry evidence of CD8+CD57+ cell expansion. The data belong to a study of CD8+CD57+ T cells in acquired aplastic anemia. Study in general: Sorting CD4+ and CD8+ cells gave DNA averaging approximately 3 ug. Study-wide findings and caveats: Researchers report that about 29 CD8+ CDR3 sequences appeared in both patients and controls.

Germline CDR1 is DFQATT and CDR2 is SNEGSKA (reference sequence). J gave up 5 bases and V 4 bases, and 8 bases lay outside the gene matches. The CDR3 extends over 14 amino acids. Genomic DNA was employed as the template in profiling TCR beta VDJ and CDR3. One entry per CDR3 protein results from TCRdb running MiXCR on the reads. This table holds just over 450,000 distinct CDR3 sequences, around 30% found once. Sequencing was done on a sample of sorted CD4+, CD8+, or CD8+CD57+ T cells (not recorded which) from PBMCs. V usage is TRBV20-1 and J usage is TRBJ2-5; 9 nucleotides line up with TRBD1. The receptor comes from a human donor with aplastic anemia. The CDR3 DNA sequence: TGCAGTGCTATGACAGGGGGGATGAGGGAGACCCAGTACTTC. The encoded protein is CSAMTGGMRETQYF.